This is a list of T cell receptor beta chains from one sample in a study of blood T cell repertoires in COVID-19. Profiling relied on immunoSEQ multiplex PCR, and the TCRdb table lists in-frame clones only, not all of them. The sample has 30,000 to 40,000 clones; roughly 86% are singletons. Source material: peripheral blood. These receptor sequences come from a man older than 75 with active or convalescent COVID-19. The CDR3 runs from the conserved cysteine through the conserved F or W. Fields, in order: V gene, J gene, clone size, D gene, CDR3 DNA, CDR3 protein. A D gene is named only where the DNA matches it firmly. Rows may omit the clone size; those that give it use once, few, many or a size class.

TRBV11-3	TRBJ2-1	-	TRBD2	TGTGCCAGCAGCTCATTTAGCGGGGGGGGAGTCAATGAGCAGTTCTTC	CASSSFSGGGVNEQFF
TRBV5-1	TRBJ2-1	-	-	TGCGCCAGCAGCTTACCCTCGACAGGTTACAATGAGCAGTTCTTC	CASSLPSTGYNEQFF
TRBV19	TRBJ1-3	-	-	TGTGCCAGTAGTACGTACACCTTCTCTGGAAACACCATATATTTT	CASSTYTFSGNTIYF
TRBV19	TRBJ2-2	-	-	TGTGCCAGTAGTCTACAGGGACCCACCGGGGAGCTGTTTTTT	CASSLQGPTGELFF
TRBV14	TRBJ1-3	-	-	TGTGCCAGCAGCCAAGATGTTTCCGGGTCCATATATTTT	CASSQDVSGSIYF
TRBV30	TRBJ2-5	-	TRBD1	TGTGCCTGCCCGGGACAGGGGGAGACCCAGTACTTC	CACPGQGETQYF
TRBV3-1/TRBV3-2	TRBJ1-1	-	TRBD1	TGTGCCAGCAGCCCCATTTTTGGGCCTGCAACAGGGGGTACGGACACTGAAGCTTTCTTT	CASSPIFGPATGGTDTEAFF
TRBV30	TRBJ1-4	-	-	TGTGCCTGGAAGGTCAGGGGCTCGGGTGAAAAACTGTTTTTT	CAWKVRGSGEKLFF
TRBV24-1	TRBJ2-3	once	-	TGTGCCACCAGTGACGTCCGTGTTAGCGGCACAGATACGCAGTATTTT	CATSDVRVSGTDTQYF
TRBV27	TRBJ2-7	once	TRBD2	TGTGCCAGCAGTCGATGGGGACCGACTAGCGGGAAAACCTACGAGCAGTACTTC	CASSRWGPTSGKTYEQYF
TRBV11-3	TRBJ2-1	-	-	TGTGCCAGCAGCCTAAGCGGCGCCTCCTACAATGAGCAGTTCTTC	CASSLSGASYNEQFF
TRBV4-3	TRBJ1-1	-	TRBD1	TGCGCCAGCAGCCAGACCCAGGGGGGTGGCACTGAAGCTTTCTTT	CASSQTQGGGTEAFF
TRBV7-2	TRBJ2-5	-	-	TGTGCCAGCAGTCAACAGGGTTGGGAGACCCAGTACTTC	CASSQQGWETQYF
TRBV11-3	TRBJ2-1	-	TRBD2	TGTGCCAGCAGCTTGACCCGAACCCTACTAGCGGGAGTTCAGCTCGAGCAGTTCTTC	CASSLTRTLLAGVQLEQFF
TRBV30	TRBJ1-4	-	-	TGTGCCTGGTCAGGGGCGACTAATGAAAAACTGTTTTTT	CAWSGATNEKLFF
TRBV6-5	TRBJ1-5	-	-	TGTGCCAGCAGTGACTCTGGGTTGAGGGATCAGCCCCAGCATTTT	CASSDSGLRDQPQHF
TRBV3-1/TRBV3-2	TRBJ2-3	-	TRBD1	TGTGCCAGCAGCCAAGGCCCGGGCAGGGGGCAAGATACGCAGTATTTT	CASSQGPGRGQDTQYF
TRBV19	TRBJ2-1	-	TRBD2	TGTGCCAGTCAATTAGGCGGGAGCGGATACAATGAGCAGTTCTTC	CASQLGGSGYNEQFF
TRBV14	TRBJ2-6	medium-sized	TRBD1	TGTGCCAGCAGCCAAGAGACAGGGGGCTCGATCTCTGGGGCCAACGTCCTGACTTTC	CASSQETGGSISGANVLTF
TRBV23-1	TRBJ2-7	few	TRBD2	TGCGCCAGCAGTCAATCGCTTACTAGCGAGAGGCTCTACGAGCAGTACTTC	CASSQSLTSERLYEQYF
TRBV5-8	TRBJ2-3	-	TRBD2	TGTGCCAGCAGCCGGGGAGGGGATACGCAGTATTTT	CASSRGGDTQYF
TRBV11-2	TRBJ2-5	few	TRBD2	TGTGCCAGCAGTAGGACTAGCGGGAGACTAGAGACCCAGTACTTC	CASSRTSGRLETQYF
TRBV7-3	TRBJ2-7	-	TRBD1	TGTGCCAGCAGCTCGACTACAGGGGTGGGCGAGCAGTACTTC	CASSSTTGVGEQYF
TRBV5-4	TRBJ2-3	-	-	TGTGCCAGCAGCCCGACCGACTATGCCACAGATACGCAGTATTTT	CASSPTDYATDTQYF
TRBV7-6	TRBJ1-3	-	TRBD1	TGTGCCAGCAGCTTACGGGACAGGGGGCGACTTGGAAACACCATATATTTT	CASSLRDRGRLGNTIYF
TRBV10-1	TRBJ2-7	few	-	TGCGCCAGCAGGGTTCTAGCGGGACAGGTCCAGCGGCAGTACTTC	CASRVLAGQVQRQYF
TRBV7-2	TRBJ2-5	-	-	TGTGCCAGCAGCTTAGGCGGGGCCGCCTCTCAAGAGACCCAGTACTTC	CASSLGGAASQETQYF
TRBV5-1	TRBJ2-2	-	-	TGCGCCAGCAGCTTGGGGCCCACCGGGGAGCTGTTTTTT	CASSLGPTGELFF
TRBV19	TRBJ2-1	few	TRBD1	TGTGCCAGTAATACAGGGGGGCCCGTCTGGAATGAGCAGTTCTTC	CASNTGGPVWNEQFF
TRBV30	TRBJ2-1	-	-	TGTGCCTGGAGGAAACTAGTTTCCGACAATGAGCAGTTCTTC	CAWRKLVSDNEQFF
TRBV24-1	TRBJ2-3	-	-	TGTGCCACCAGTGATCTCGGACAGAGCACAGATACGCAGTATTTT	CATSDLGQSTDTQYF
TRBV11-2	TRBJ2-7	-	-	TGTGCCAGCAGCTCGGACATACCCCTTTACGAGCAGTACTTC	CASSSDIPLYEQYF
TRBV7-9	TRBJ2-7	many	TRBD2	TGTGCCAGCAGCCAGACTAGCGGGATTCAATACGAGCAGTACTTC	CASSQTSGIQYEQYF
TRBV11-3	TRBJ2-2	few	-	TGTGCCAGCAGCAAGGGACTCGAGAACACCGGGGAGCTGTTTTTT	CASSKGLENTGELFF
TRBV9	TRBJ1-3	-	-	TGTGCCAGCAGCGTAGCGGAGGGGCCTGGAAACACCATATATTTT	CASSVAEGPGNTIYF
TRBV5-1	TRBJ2-5	once	TRBD2	TGCGCCAGCAGCTTTGGGACTAGCGCGCAAGAGACCCAGTACTTC	CASSFGTSAQETQYF
TRBV7-9	TRBJ2-1	-	-	TGTGCCAGCAAACTCGGACAAGCCTCCTACAATGAGCAGTTCTTC	CASKLGQASYNEQFF
TRBV19	TRBJ2-7	-	-	TGTGCCAGTAGTATGAATAGGGAGGCCGACGAGCAGTACTTC	CASSMNREADEQYF
TRBV25-1	TRBJ2-1	-	TRBD2	TGTGCCAGCAGTAAACTAGCGGGAGGGTCCTATGAGCAGTTCTTC	CASSKLAGGSYEQFF
TRBV6-6	TRBJ2-1	few	-	TGTGCCAGTAGCCCGACGGAGAGCTCCTACAATGAGCAGTTCTTC	CASSPTESSYNEQFF
TRBV6-5	TRBJ1-3	-	TRBD1	TGTGCCAGCCCTTCCCAGGGGGCAAGAAACACCATATATTTT	CASPSQGARNTIYF